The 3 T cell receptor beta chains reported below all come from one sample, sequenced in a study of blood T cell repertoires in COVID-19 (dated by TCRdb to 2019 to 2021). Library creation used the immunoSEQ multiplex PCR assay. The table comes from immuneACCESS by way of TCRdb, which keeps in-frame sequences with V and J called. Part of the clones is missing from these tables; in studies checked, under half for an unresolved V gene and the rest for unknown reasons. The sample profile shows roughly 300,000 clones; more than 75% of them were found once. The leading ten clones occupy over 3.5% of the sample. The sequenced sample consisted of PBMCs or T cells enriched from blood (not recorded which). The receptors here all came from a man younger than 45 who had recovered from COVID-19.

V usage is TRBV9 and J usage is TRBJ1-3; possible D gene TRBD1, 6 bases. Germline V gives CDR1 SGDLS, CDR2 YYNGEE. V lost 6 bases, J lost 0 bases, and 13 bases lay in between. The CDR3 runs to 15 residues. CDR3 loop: CASTRGDTSGNTIYF. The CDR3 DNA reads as TGTGCCAGCACCCGTGGGGACACCTCTGGAAACACCATATATTTT.

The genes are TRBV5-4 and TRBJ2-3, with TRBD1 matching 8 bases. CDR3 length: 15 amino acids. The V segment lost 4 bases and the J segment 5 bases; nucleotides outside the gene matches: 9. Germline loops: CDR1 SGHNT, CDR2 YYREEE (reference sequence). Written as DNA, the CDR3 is TGTGCCAGCAGCGAACCCAGGGGGCAGGGAGATACGCAGTATTTT. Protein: CASSEPRGQGDTQYF.

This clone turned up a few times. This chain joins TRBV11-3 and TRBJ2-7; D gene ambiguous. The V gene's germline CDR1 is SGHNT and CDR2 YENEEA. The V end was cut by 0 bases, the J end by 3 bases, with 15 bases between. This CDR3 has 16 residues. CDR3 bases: TGTGCCAGCAGCTTAGATTTCTTGGTCTCCAGCTACGAGCAGTACTTC. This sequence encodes CASSLDFLVSSYEQYF.